What follows is one TCR beta chain and its context. TCRdb reanalyzed the 5' RACE reads, giving one entry per CDR3 protein sequence and no DNA. The sample data list some 410,000 distinct CDR3 sequences. The CDR3 totals 15 residues. This entry is derived from a study of T cells expressing NK-cell markers. This receptor was obtained from a woman between 18 and 69 years old in good health. What was sequenced was blood T cells: a sorted CD56 or NKG2C T cell subset, CD4+ or CD8+ T cells, or bulk PBMC T cells (not recorded which). The V and J genes are TRBV12-3 or TRBV12-4 and TRBJ2-6. Here the CDR3 reads CASILGVAGANVLTF.